The text below deals with one TCR beta chain. MiXCR, run by TCRdb on the multiplex PCR reads, gives a single entry per CDR3 protein. Among around 290,000 distinct CDR3 sequences listed, 30% were seen once. The data derive from a study of breast tumors, draining lymph nodes, adjacent tissues. Trimming removed 3 bases from V and 4 bases from J; junction bases left unmatched: 6. CDR1 is LNHNV and CDR2 is YYDKDF in the germline V gene (reference sequence). This CDR3 is 16 amino acids long. Breast cancer patients provided tissue from their axillary draining lymph nodes. The V gene is TRBV15, the J gene TRBJ2-6, with 7 positions matching TRBD1. The sequenced sample consisted of axillary lymph node tissue. The source of this sequence is a female donor with breast cancer. Some clones in this sample may be carry-over from other donors' samples. CDR3 in amino acids: CATSRSGGKGANVLTF. The DNA of the CDR3 is TGTGCCACCAGCAGGTCAGGGGGTAAGGGGGCCAACGTCCTGACTTTC.